One sample yielded the 19 T cell receptor beta chains listed below, sequenced in a study of T cells after posttransplantation cyclophosphamide. Profiled with immunoSEQ multiplex PCR; TCRdb holds only in-frame clones, not every one. This repertoire holds 7,000 to 9,500 clones, and none appear only once. A marrow graft followed busulfan-fludarabine conditioning, with cyclophosphamide on days +3 and +4. The input for sequencing was PBMCs, taken roughly 340 days after allogeneic stem cell transplant with posttransplant cyclophosphamide. Receptors originate from a male patient aged 50 to 59 who received an allogeneic stem cell transplant from a related donor and was CMV-positive. The graft donor may account for some of the T cells.

This clone was recorded at least ten times. The V call is TRBV5-8, the J call TRBJ1-1; 8 nucleotides agree with TRBD1. CDR1 is SGHTS, CDR2 YDEGEE, per germline. V gave up 4 bases and J gave up 10 bases; unmatched junction bases: 6. The CDR3 runs 12 residues. CDR3 in DNA: TGTGCCAGCAGCCTGGACAGGGCGGTAGCTTTCTTT. Protein product: CASSLDRAVAFF. The whole variable domain, remainder taken from reference TRBV5-8 and TRBJ1-1, is EAGVTQSPTHLIKTRGQQATLRCSPISGHTSVYWYQQALGLGLQFLLWYDEGEERNRGNFPPRFSGRQFPNYSSELNVNALELEDSALYLCASSLDRAVAFFGQGTRLTVV.

This clone has just a few counts. J is TRBJ2-7 and V is TRBV5-1, with 10 bases fitting TRBD2. This CDR3 is 15 amino acids long. Germline-derived CDR1 and CDR2 are SGHRS and YFSETQ. V was clipped by 0 bases and J by 2 bases; unmatched bases: 2. This CDR3 reads CASSLGLAGTYEQYF. CDR3 bases: TGCGCCAGCAGCTTGGGACTAGCGGGTACCTACGAGCAGTACTTC.

By share, this clone ranks as medium-sized. The CDR3 protein is CASSEARTGGRQKLFF. In nucleotides, the CDR3 is TGTGCCAGCAGTGAAGCCAGGACAGGGGGTCGGCAGAAACTGTTTTTT. The genes are TRBV6-1 and TRBJ1-4; 10 bases map to TRBD1. This CDR3 spans 16 amino acids. V lost 0 bases and J lost 11; bases outside the gene matches: 9. Germline V gene lookup returns CDR1 MNHNS and CDR2 SASEGT.

This clone has a count of ten or more. J is TRBJ2-5 and V is TRBV2, with D possibly being TRBD2 (5 bases). With 5 bases removed from V and 3 bases from J, the gap between germline ends came to 7 bases. CDR1 SNHLY and CDR2 FYNNEI come from the germline V gene. The CDR3 has 12 residues. This chain's CDR3 is CASSRGEETQYF. Here the CDR3 DNA reads TGTGCCAGCAGTCGGGGAGAAGAGACCCAGTACTTC.

This clone was recorded many times. The chain carries TRBV27 and TRBJ2-1; weak D call: TRBD2 (6 bases). The germline CDR1 and CDR2 sequences are MNHEY and SMNVEV (reference sequence). V was pared by 6 bases and J by 6 bases, with 15 bases between. The CDR3 runs to 14 residues. The CDR3 nucleotides read TGTGCCAGCAGCCCCTCGTGGAGGGCCAATGAGCAGTTCTTC. Amino acid sequence: CASSPSWRANEQFF.

This chain uses TRBV7-9 with TRBJ2-5; 10 bases align to TRBD1. Germline CDR1 reads SEHNR; CDR2 reads FQNEAQ (reference sequence). J lost 1 base, V lost 1 base, and 9 bases had no gene match. The CDR3 covers 18 residues. The CDR3 DNA is TGTGCCAGCAGCTTAGACCCCGGGACAGGGGCCTTCCAAGAGACCCAGTACTTC. This codes for CASSLDPGTGAFQETQYF. Filled out from reference TRBV7-9 and TRBJ2-5, the complete variable domain reads DTGVSQNPRHKITKRGQNVTFRCDPISEHNRLYWYRQTLGQGPEFLTYFQNEAQLEKSRLLSDRFSAERPKGSFSTLEIQRTEQGDSAMYLCASSLDPGTGAFQETQYFGPGTRLLVL.

In this sample, this clone turned up many times. The rearrangement uses TRBV11-1 and TRBJ2-1; D might be TRBD2 (6 bases). Germline V lookup: CDR1 SGHAT, CDR2 FQDESV (reference sequence). The CDR3 consists of 16 residues. V shed 5 bases and J shed 8 bases, with 22 bases lying between them. In DNA form, the CDR3 reads TGTGCCAGCAGCCTGCGAGGCATTTCAGGGACTCATGAGCAGTTCTTC. It yields the protein CASSLRGISGTHEQFF.

This clone came up many times. The chain has TRBV6-1 and TRBJ1-5; TRBD1 matches at 8 bases. This CDR3 has 15 residues. J lost 5 bases, V lost 3 bases, and 6 bases had no gene match. The V gene's germline CDR1 is MNHNS and CDR2 SASEGT. The CDR3 DNA reads TGTGCCAGCAGTGATAGAGGACAGGGCCATCAGCCCCAGCATTTT. Its protein product is CASSDRGQGHQPQHF.

In its sample, this clone ranks as medium-sized (0.01 to 0.1%). The rearrangement uses TRBV10-3 and TRBJ1-1; D is ambiguous. This CDR3 is 13 amino acids long. The ends were cut back, 4 bases at V and 9 bases at J, with 15 bases in the middle. Germline V CDR1 and CDR2: ENHRY, SYGVKD. DNA of the CDR3: TGTGCCATCAGTGTAAGCACCAAACCCAAAGCTTTCTTT. This codes for CAISVSTKPKAFF.

This clone was detected ten times or more. The rearrangement joins TRBV6-5 to TRBJ2-4; no clear D gene. Trimming shortened V by 6 bases and J by 0 bases, and 6 bases separated the two germline ends. The CDR3 consists of 13 residues. Germline V gene data show CDR1 as MNHEY and CDR2 as SVGAGI. The DNA for the CDR3 is TGTGCCAGCAGAGAGATAGCCAAAAACATTCAGTACTTC. It is translated as CASREIAKNIQYF.

In its sample, this clone was seen many times. This sequence joins TRBV11-3 and TRBJ1-1; D uncertain. CDR3 length equals 14 residues. Per the germline V gene, CDR1 is SGHNT and CDR2 is YENEEA. Trimming cost V 2 bases and J 6 bases, with 13 bases left between them. This CDR3 is CASSLSPGSPEAFF. The CDR3 bases are TGTGCCAGCAGCTTATCTCCGGGATCGCCTGAAGCTTTCTTT.

This clone has a count of ten or more. CDR3 nucleotide sequence: TGTGCCAGCAGCTTGTGGGCAGGGGGGTTCGGAGAGACCCAGTACTTC. Amino acid sequence: CASSLWAGGFGETQYF. The genes are TRBV5-6 and TRBJ2-5, with TRBD1 as a possible D gene (7 bases). With 1 base removed from V and 4 bases from J, the gap between germline ends came to 17 bases. The germline V gene has CDR1 SGHDT and CDR2 YYEEEE. The CDR3 is 16 amino acids.

This clone was counted many times. The chain is built from TRBV30 and TRBJ1-1; 7 nucleotides agree with TRBD1. The CDR3 is 14 residues long. Germline CDR1 reads GTSNPN; CDR2 reads SVGIG (reference sequence). The ends lost 5 bases at V and 5 bases at J; junction bases unmatched: 11. The CDR3 DNA is TGTGCCTGGGCCTCTTACAGGGGAAGGACTGAAGCTTTCTTT. This gives the protein CAWASYRGRTEAFF.

This clone has a count of ten or more. V usage is TRBV27 and J usage is TRBJ2-5; 7 positions match TRBD1. The CDR3 has 12 residues. The germline CDR1 and CDR2 sequences are MNHEY and SMNVEV (reference sequence). J lost 9 bases, V lost 5 bases, and 6 bases had no gene match. CDR3 amino acids: CASSQGDGAQYF. CDR3 DNA: TGTGCCAGCAGTCAGGGGGACGGGGCCCAGTACTTC.

This clone came up many times. The chain has TRBV6-5 and TRBJ2-3, with 8 bases that match TRBD1. The CDR3 loop spans 15 amino acids. The germline gives CDR1 MNHEY, CDR2 SVGAGI. V lost 2 bases to trimming and J lost 5 bases; unmatched junction nucleotides: 6. DNA for the CDR3: TGTGCCAGCAGTTACGGACAGGGATTCAGAGATACGCAGTATTTT. This gives the protein CASSYGQGFRDTQYF.

Many counts were recorded for this clone. This chain uses TRBV6-5 with TRBJ1-2, with a tentative D call TRBD1 (6 bases). The CDR3 has 11 amino acids. Germline-derived CDR1 and CDR2 are MNHEY and SVGAGI. V dropped 5 bases and J dropped 7 bases, with 8 bases sitting between them. The CDR3 DNA sequence: TGTGCCAGCAGTACAGGGTCTGGCTACACCTTC. Its protein is CASSTGSGYTF.

At least ten counts were recorded for this clone. The chain joins TRBV30 to TRBJ1-2, with D perhaps TRBD1 (6 bases). The germline CDR1 and CDR2 sequences are GTSNPN and SVGIG (reference sequence). The CDR3 covers 12 residues. V was shortened by 5 bases and J by 8 bases, with 15 bases between the two germline ends. CDR3 DNA sequence: TGTGCCTGGGCTAGACAGGCCGGGGGCTACACCTTC. Its translation is CAWARQAGGYTF.

This clone was seen many times. This chain uses TRBV18 with TRBJ1-5; no reliable D call. Germline V gene lookup returns CDR1 KGHSH and CDR2 LQKENI. With 3 bases removed from V and 0 bases from J, the gap between germline ends came to 15 bases. The CDR3 contains 17 residues. For the CDR3, the DNA is TGTGCCAGCTCACCTTCCTACGAGGCTCTTAGCAATCAGCCCCAGCATTTT. Its translation is CASSPSYEALSNQPQHF.

This clone was recorded at least ten times. The rearrangement links TRBV5-4 to TRBJ2-5; 11 positions agree with TRBD1. Germline V lookup: CDR1 SGHNT, CDR2 YYREEE (reference sequence). The junction had 6 bases not matched to a gene; V was cut back by 4 bases and J by 7 bases. This CDR3 contains 14 residues. The CDR3 loop is CASSEGQGDATQYF. The CDR3 bases are TGTGCCAGCAGCGAGGGACAGGGGGACGCGACCCAGTACTTC.